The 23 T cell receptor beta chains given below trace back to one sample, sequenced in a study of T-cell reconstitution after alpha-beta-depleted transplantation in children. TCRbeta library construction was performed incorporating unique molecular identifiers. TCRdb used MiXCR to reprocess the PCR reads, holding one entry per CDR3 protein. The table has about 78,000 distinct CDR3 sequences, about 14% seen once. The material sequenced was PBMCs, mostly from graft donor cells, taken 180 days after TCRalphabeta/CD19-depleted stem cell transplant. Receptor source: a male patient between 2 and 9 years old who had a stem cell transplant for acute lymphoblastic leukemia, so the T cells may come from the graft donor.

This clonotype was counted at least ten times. CDR3 in amino acids: CASSQQGARTEAFF. CDR3 nucleotide sequence: TGTGCCAGCAGCCAACAGGGGGCGCGGACTGAAGCTTTCTTT. The J gene is TRBJ1-1, the V gene TRBV7-9, with 9 nucleotides matching TRBD1. This CDR3 has 14 residues. CDR1 SEHNR and CDR2 FQNEAQ come from the germline V gene (reference sequence). J was trimmed by 5 bases and V by 5 bases; bases with no gene match: 6.

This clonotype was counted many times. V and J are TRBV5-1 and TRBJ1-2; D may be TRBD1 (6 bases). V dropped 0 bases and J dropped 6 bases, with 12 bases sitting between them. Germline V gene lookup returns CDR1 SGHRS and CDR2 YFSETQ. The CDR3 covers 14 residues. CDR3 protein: CASSLGGGSHGYTF. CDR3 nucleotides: TGCGCCAGCAGCTTGGGAGGGGGAAGCCATGGCTACACCTTC.

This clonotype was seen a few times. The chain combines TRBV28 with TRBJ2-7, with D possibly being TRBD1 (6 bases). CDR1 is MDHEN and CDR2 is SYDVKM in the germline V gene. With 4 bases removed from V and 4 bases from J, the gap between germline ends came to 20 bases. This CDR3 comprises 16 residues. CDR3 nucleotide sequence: TGTGCCAGCAGTTCCAACCTACAGGGAGACCGGTACGAGCAGTACTTC. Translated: CASSSNLQGDRYEQYF.

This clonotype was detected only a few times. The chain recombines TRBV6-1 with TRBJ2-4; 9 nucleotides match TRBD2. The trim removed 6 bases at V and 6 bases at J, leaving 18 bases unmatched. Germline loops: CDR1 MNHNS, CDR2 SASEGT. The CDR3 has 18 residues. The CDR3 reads CASREWPSGALVGNIQYF. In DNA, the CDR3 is TGTGCCAGCAGGGAGTGGCCTAGCGGGGCCTTGGTTGGAAACATTCAGTACTTC.

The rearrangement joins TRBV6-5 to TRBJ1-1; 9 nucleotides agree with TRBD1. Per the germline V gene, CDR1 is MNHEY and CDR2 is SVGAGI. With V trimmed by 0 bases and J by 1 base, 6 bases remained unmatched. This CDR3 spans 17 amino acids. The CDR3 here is CASSYSFRQGENTEAFF. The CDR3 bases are TGTGCCAGCAGTTACTCGTTTAGACAGGGGGAGAACACTGAAGCTTTCTTT.

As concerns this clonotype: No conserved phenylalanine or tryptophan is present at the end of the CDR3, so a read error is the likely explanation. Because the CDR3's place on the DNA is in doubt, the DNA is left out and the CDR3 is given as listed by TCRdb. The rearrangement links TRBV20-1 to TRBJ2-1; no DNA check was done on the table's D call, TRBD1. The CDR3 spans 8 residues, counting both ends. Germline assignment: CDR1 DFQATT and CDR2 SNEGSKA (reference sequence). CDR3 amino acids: CSARYRVV.

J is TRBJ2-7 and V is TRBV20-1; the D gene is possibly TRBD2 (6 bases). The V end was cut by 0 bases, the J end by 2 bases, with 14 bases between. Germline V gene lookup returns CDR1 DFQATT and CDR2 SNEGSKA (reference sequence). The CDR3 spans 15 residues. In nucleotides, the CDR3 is TGCAGTGCTAGAGATTATGGCGGGATACCCTACGAGCAGTACTTC. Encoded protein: CSARDYGGIPYEQYF.

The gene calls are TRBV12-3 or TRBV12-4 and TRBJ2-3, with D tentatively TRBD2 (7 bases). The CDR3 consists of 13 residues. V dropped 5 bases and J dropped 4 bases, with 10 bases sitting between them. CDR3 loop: CASSPGGPDTQYF. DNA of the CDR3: TGTGCCAGCAGTCCCGGGGGGCCAGATACGCAGTATTTT.

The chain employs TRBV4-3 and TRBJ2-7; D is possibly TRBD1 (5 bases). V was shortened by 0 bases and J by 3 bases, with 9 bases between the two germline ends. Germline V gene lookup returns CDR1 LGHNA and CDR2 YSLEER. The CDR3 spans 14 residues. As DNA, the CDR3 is TGCGCCAGCAGCCAAGATGGACACGACTACGAGCAGTACTTC. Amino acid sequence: CASSQDGHDYEQYF.

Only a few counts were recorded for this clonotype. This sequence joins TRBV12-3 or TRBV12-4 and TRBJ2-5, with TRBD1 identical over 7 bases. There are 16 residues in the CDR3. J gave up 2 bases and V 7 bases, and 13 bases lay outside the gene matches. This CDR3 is CASTPGQNTFQETQYF. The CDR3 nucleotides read TGTGCCAGCACCCCGGGACAGAATACTTTTCAAGAGACCCAGTACTTC.

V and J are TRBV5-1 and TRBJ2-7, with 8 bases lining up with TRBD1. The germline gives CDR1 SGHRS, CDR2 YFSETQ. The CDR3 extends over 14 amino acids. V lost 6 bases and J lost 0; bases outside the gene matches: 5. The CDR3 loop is CASNPDRASYEQYF. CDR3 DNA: TGCGCCAGCAACCCGGACAGGGCCTCCTACGAGCAGTACTTC.

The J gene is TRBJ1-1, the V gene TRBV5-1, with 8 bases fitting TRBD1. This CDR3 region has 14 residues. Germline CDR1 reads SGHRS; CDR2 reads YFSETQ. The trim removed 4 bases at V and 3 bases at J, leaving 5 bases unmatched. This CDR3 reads CASSAGQAYTEAFF. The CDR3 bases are TGCGCCAGCAGCGCGGGACAGGCCTACACTGAAGCTTTCTTT.

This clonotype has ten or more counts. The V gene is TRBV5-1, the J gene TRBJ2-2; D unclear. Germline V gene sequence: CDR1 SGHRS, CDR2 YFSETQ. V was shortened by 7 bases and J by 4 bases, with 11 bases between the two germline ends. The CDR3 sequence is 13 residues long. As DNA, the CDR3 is TGCGCCAGCGGATCACAGTCCACCGGGGAGCTGTTTTTT. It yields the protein CASGSQSTGELFF.

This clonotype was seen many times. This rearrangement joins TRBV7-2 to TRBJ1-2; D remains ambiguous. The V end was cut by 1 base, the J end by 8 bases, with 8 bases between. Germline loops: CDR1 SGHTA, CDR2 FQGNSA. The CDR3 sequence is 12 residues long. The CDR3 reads CASSLVGEGYTF. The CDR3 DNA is TGTGCCAGCAGCTTAGTGGGTGAAGGCTACACCTTC.

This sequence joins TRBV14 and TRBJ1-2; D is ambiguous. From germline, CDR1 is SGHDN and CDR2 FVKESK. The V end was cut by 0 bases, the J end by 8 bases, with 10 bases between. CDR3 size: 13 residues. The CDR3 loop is CASSQERARGYTF. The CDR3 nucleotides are TGTGCCAGCAGCCAAGAGAGGGCTCGCGGCTACACCTTC.

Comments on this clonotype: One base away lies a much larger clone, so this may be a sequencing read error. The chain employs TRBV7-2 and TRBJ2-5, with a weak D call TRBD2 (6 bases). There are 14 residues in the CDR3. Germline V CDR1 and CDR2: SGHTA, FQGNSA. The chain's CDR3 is CASSPLGGRENQYF. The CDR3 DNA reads TGTGCCAGCAGCCCCCTAGGAGGGAGAGAGAACCAGTACTTC.

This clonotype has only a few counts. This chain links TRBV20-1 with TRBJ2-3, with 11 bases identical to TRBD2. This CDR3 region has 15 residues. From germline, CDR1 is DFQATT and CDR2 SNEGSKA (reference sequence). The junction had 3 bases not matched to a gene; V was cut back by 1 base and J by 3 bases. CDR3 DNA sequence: TGCAGTGCTAGAGGGCTAGCGGGGGGTACAGATACGCAGTATTTT. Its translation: CSARGLAGGTDTQYF.

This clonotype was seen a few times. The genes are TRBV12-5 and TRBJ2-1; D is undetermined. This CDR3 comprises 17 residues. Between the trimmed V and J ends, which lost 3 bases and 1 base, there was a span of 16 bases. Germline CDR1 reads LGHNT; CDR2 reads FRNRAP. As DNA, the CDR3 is TGTGCTAGTGGTTTCCTCCCTCCGGGTGATTCCTACAATGAGCAGTTCTTC. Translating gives CASGFLPPGDSYNEQFF.

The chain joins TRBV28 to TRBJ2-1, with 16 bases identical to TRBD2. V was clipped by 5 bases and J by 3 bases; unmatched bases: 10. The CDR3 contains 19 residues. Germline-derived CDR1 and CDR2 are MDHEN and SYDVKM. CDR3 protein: CASSPYPGTSGRGYNEQFF. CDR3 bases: TGTGCCAGCAGTCCCTATCCCGGGACTAGCGGGAGGGGCTACAATGAGCAGTTCTTC.

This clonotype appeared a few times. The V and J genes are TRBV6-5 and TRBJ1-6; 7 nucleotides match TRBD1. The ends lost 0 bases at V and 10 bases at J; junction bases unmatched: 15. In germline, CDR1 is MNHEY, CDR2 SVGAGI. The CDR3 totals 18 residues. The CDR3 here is CASSYSQQGLMGRSPLHF. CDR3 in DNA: TGTGCCAGCAGTTACTCTCAACAGGGGTTGATGGGTAGATCACCCCTCCACTTT.

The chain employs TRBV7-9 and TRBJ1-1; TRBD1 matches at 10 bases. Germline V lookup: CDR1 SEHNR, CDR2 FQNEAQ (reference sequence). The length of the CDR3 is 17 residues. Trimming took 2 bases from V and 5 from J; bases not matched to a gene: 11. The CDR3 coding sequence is TGTGCCAGCAGCTTATACCCAAGGACAGGGGGAGGGACTGAAGCTTTCTTT. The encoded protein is CASSLYPRTGGGTEAFF.

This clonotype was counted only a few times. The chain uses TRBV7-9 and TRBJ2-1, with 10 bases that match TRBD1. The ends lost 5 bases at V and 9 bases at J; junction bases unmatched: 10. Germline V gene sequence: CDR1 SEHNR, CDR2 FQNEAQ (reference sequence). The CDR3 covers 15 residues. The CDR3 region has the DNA TGTGCCAGCAGCGTGACAGGGGGCGAGCGTAGTGAGCAGTTCTTC. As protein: CASSVTGGERSEQFF.

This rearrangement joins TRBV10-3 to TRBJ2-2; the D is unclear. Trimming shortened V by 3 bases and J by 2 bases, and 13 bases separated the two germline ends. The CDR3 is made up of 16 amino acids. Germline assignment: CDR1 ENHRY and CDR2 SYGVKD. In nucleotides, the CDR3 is TGTGCCATCAGTGATTTCGGACGGGCAAACACCGGGGAGCTGTTTTTT. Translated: CAISDFGRANTGELFF.